The 32 T cell receptor beta chains listed next were all sequenced from one sample in a study of CD8+ T cells in alopecia areata. cDNA prepared by RNA extraction and subsequent reverse transcription served as the template for sequencing. TCRdb's copy holds only in-frame clones and misses some; the assay was immunoSEQ multiplex PCR. The data contain about 200,000 clones, approximately 56% of them singletons. Treatment denoted: oral pan-JAK inhibitor, 5-10 mg twice daily. This material consisted of CD4+ T cells sorted from blood, taken at week 4, from a patient treated with tofacitinib. These receptors originate from a human donor with alopecia areata.

This clone was seen a handful of times. The chain uses TRBV4-2 and TRBJ2-4, with 8 bases identical to TRBD1. V lost 0 bases and J lost 0; bases outside the gene matches: 4. The CDR3 is made up of 17 amino acids. Germline loops: CDR1 LGHNA, CDR2 YNFKEQ. The CDR3 DNA is TGTGCCAGCAGCCAAGATTGGACAGGGTTAGCCAAAAACATTCAGTACTTC. It translates to CASSQDWTGLAKNIQYF.

The rearrangement links TRBV15 to TRBJ2-1; 9 bases agree with TRBD1. The V segment lost 6 bases and the J segment 0 bases; nucleotides outside the gene matches: 6. This CDR3 is 16 amino acids long. In germline, CDR1 is LNHNV, CDR2 YYDKDF (reference sequence). As DNA, the CDR3 is TGTGCCACCAGACACCGGGGACAGGGCTCCTACAATGAGCAGTTCTTC. Residues: CATRHRGQGSYNEQFF.

V and J are TRBV7-2 and TRBJ1-6; the match to TRBD1 covers 7 bases. V was pared by 4 bases and J by 5 bases, with 11 bases of the junction left unmatched. Germline CDR1 SGHTA, CDR2 FQGNSA. This CDR3 contains 17 residues. This CDR3 is CASSSRDRGPHNSPLHF. CDR3 sequence (DNA): TGTGCCAGCAGCTCCCGGGACAGAGGCCCCCATAATTCACCCCTCCACTTT. Drawing the rest from reference TRBV7-2 and TRBJ1-6, the complete variable domain is GAGVSQSPSNKVTEKGKDVELRCDPISGHTALYWYRQSLGQGLEFLIYFQGNSAPDKSGLPSDRFSAERTGGSVSTLTIQRTQQEDSAVYLCASSSRDRGPHNSPLHFGNGTRLTVT.

The chain is built from TRBV30 and TRBJ2-5; 7 bases line up with TRBD2. The CDR3 length is 12 residues. Germline trimming cut 3 bases from V and 9 bases from J; bases unmatched to any gene: 7. The germline CDR1 and CDR2 sequences are GTSNPN and SVGIG (reference sequence). The CDR3 sequence: CAWSLTSRAQYF. The CDR3 bases are TGTGCCTGGAGCCTGACTAGCAGGGCCCAGTACTTC.

About this clone: Additional DNA sequences in this sample encode the identical CDR3. The genes are TRBV29-1 and TRBJ2-7, with TRBD1 matching 10 bases. The CDR3 is made up of 12 amino acids. Germline assignment: CDR1 SQVTM and CDR2 ANQGSEA. After removal of 6 bases from V and 2 bases from J, the junction contained 1 base not matched to a gene. CDR3 DNA: TGCAGCGTCGGACAGGGGGCCTACGAGCAGTACTTC. Its protein is CSVGQGAYEQYF.

The V and J genes are TRBV5-4 and TRBJ1-1, with D possibly being TRBD1 (5 bases). CDR1 and CDR2 (germline): SGHNT, YYREEE (reference sequence). The length of the CDR3 is 13 residues. Trimming removed 4 bases from V and 8 bases from J, with 15 bases in between. CDR3 sequence (DNA): TGTGCCAGCAGCGCTAGAGTGACAGCCGAAGCTTTCTTT. As protein: CASSARVTAEAFF.

V is TRBV7-2 and J is TRBJ2-5; possible D gene TRBD1, 6 bases. Germline V lookup: CDR1 SGHTA, CDR2 FQGNSA. The CDR3 totals 15 residues. The germline V and J ends were trimmed by 2 bases and 3 bases, with 13 bases remaining between them. CDR3 in amino acids: CASSLRGYKEETQYF. The CDR3 DNA follows: TGTGCCAGCAGCTTAAGGGGGTATAAGGAAGAGACCCAGTACTTC.

This clone was counted between two and nine times. The V call is TRBV7-2, the J call TRBJ2-1, with a possible D match to TRBD1 (5 bases). Trimming left V 1 base short and J 0 bases short, with 7 bases between. The V gene's germline CDR1 is SGHTA and CDR2 FQGNSA. This CDR3 is built from 15 residues. CDR3 nucleotides: TGTGCCAGCAGCTTAGGACAGCCCTCCTACAATGAGCAGTTCTTC. Protein sequence: CASSLGQPSYNEQFF.

The J gene is TRBJ2-2, the V gene TRBV2; 9 bases are shared with TRBD1. This CDR3 has 15 amino acids. The trim removed 6 bases at V and 3 bases at J, leaving 5 bases unmatched. Germline CDR1 reads SNHLY; CDR2 reads FYNNEI. CDR3 in DNA: TGTGCCAGCAGGCCGGGACAGGGTTACACCGGGGAGCTGTTTTTT. Translated: CASRPGQGYTGELFF.

The rearrangement joins TRBV30 to TRBJ2-3, with 9 nucleotides matching TRBD2. The ends lost 3 bases at V and 1 base at J; junction bases unmatched: 2. The CDR3 length is 14 residues. CDR1 is GTSNPN and CDR2 is SVGIG in the germline V gene (reference sequence). The CDR3 region has the DNA TGTGCCTGGAGCCGGACTAGCGGCACAGATACGCAGTATTTT. It specifies CAWSRTSGTDTQYF.

The V gene is TRBV29-1, the J gene TRBJ2-3; no definite D call. V was clipped by 4 bases and J by 5 bases, with 4 bases between them. Looked up from germline, CDR1 is SQVTM and CDR2 is ANQGSEA. The CDR3 totals 10 residues. The chain's CDR3 is CSVAGDTQYF. The DNA of the CDR3 is TGCAGCGTTGCGGGAGATACGCAGTATTTT.

The J gene is TRBJ2-3, the V gene TRBV6-5; D may match TRBD1 or TRBD2 (5 bases each). Germline CDR1 is MNHEY and CDR2 is SVGAGI. CDR3 length: 14 amino acids. V dropped 5 bases and J dropped 6 bases, with 15 bases sitting between them. CDR3 bases: TGTGCCAGCAGTACCGCTTGGGGGAGCGATACGCAGTATTTT. Its translation is CASSTAWGSDTQYF.

This clone was picked up a small number of times. J is TRBJ2-1 and V is TRBV28; TRBD2 matches 10 bases. Losses at the gene ends were 5 bases for V and 6 bases for J; bases not matched to a gene: 13. This CDR3 region has 17 residues. CDR1 and CDR2 (germline): MDHEN, SYDVKM. CDR3 sequence: CASSPRVGAGGPNEQFF. As DNA, the CDR3 is TGTGCCAGCAGTCCCCGCGTCGGAGCGGGGGGGCCCAATGAGCAGTTCTTC.

This clone appeared a few times. The chain combines TRBV4-1 with TRBJ2-7, with unresolved D. The V gene's germline CDR1 is MGHRA and CDR2 YSYEKL. The V gene lost 0 bases and the J gene lost 5 bases, with 17 bases spanning the gap. CDR3 size: 16 residues. CDR3: CASSQDHRAWADEQYF. The CDR3 nucleotides read TGCGCCAGCAGCCAAGATCATAGGGCCTGGGCGGACGAGCAGTACTTC.

The V and J genes are TRBV28 and TRBJ2-1; D unclear. Germline V gene sequence: CDR1 MDHEN, CDR2 SYDVKM. The germline V and J ends were trimmed by 7 bases and 0 bases, with 7 bases remaining between them. CDR3 length equals 13 residues. CDR3 coding DNA: TGTGCCAGCACGATTGGCTCCTACAATGAGCAGTTCTTC. It translates to CASTIGSYNEQFF.

The chain uses TRBV5-1 and TRBJ2-7; 10 bases are a match to TRBD1. Germline V gene sequence: CDR1 SGHRS, CDR2 YFSETQ. The CDR3 consists of 16 residues. Germline trimming cut 0 bases from V and 4 bases from J; bases unmatched to any gene: 7. The CDR3 bases are TGCGCCAGCAGCTTGGAGCCGGGACAGGGGATTTACGAGCAGTACTTC. It translates to CASSLEPGQGIYEQYF. Full variable domain (missing parts from reference TRBV5-1 and TRBJ2-7): KAGVTQTPRYLIKTRGQQVTLSCSPISGHRSVSWYQQTPGQGLQFLFEYFSETQRNKGNFPGRFSGRQFSNSRSEMNVSTLELGDSALYLCASSLEPGQGIYEQYFGPGTRLTVT.

The CDR3 nucleotides are TGCGCCAGCAGCCAAGTTCTAGCGGGGGCGGTCACAGATACGCAGTATTTT. It encodes CASSQVLAGAVTDTQYF. The chain joins TRBV4-1 to TRBJ2-3; 10 bases are shared with TRBD2. V shed 1 base, J shed 2 bases, and the junction held 6 bases outside the gene matches. Germline CDR1 is MGHRA and CDR2 is YSYEKL. The CDR3 has 17 amino acids.

The V and J genes are TRBV7-2 and TRBJ2-3; 16 nucleotides align to TRBD2. V shed 4 bases and J 2 bases; nucleotides not matched to a gene: 3. Germline CDR1 and CDR2: SGHTA and FQGNSA. The CDR3 runs 17 residues. CDR3 DNA: TGTGCCAGCAGCTCGGGACTAGCGGGGGGGTACACAGATACGCAGTATTTT. It codes for CASSSGLAGGYTDTQYF.

The chain is built from TRBV30 and TRBJ2-7, with 11 bases that match TRBD2. The J segment lost 7 bases and the V segment lost 2 bases, leaving 7 bases of the junction unmatched. This CDR3 has 14 residues. Germline V lookup: CDR1 GTSNPN, CDR2 SVGIG (reference sequence). The CDR3 reads CAWSPDRLAGEQYF. The DNA for the CDR3 is TGTGCCTGGAGTCCGGATCGACTAGCGGGGGAGCAGTACTTC.

The chain couples TRBV9 to TRBJ2-5; D is possibly TRBD2 (5 bases). V was cut by 0 bases and J by 0 bases, with 9 bases left in between. The CDR3 spans 15 residues. In germline, CDR1 is SGDLS, CDR2 YYNGEE. DNA of the CDR3: TGTGCCAGCAGCGTAGCAGGAGGCGACCAAGAGACCCAGTACTTC. Amino acid sequence: CASSVAGGDQETQYF.

Only a few counts were recorded for this clone. V gene TRBV10-3 combines with J gene TRBJ2-7, with D possibly matching TRBD1 (6 bases). This CDR3 has 14 amino acids. V was clipped by 10 bases and J by 2 bases, with 18 bases between them. The germline V gene has CDR1 ENHRY and CDR2 SYGVKD. CDR3 DNA sequence: TGTGCCACCGTATCGGGGCAGGGGACCTACGAGCAGTACTTC. Translation gives CATVSGQGTYEQYF.

This clone was counted between two and nine times. The rearrangement joins TRBV28 to TRBJ2-7; maybe TRBD2 (5 bases). In germline, CDR1 is MDHEN, CDR2 SYDVKM. V shed 4 bases and J shed 4 bases, with 11 bases lying between them. The CDR3 is 13 residues long. CDR3: CASSSIAGYEQYF. DNA for the CDR3: TGTGCCAGCAGTTCCATTGCGGGTTACGAGCAGTACTTC.

The chain uses TRBV30 and TRBJ1-2; D is unresolved. Trimming removed 6 bases at V and 2 bases at J, with 13 bases between. Germline V CDR1 and CDR2: GTSNPN, SVGIG (reference sequence). This CDR3 region has 13 residues. The CDR3 bases are TGTGCCTGTTCAAGATCCACCAACTATGGCTACACCTTC. This sequence encodes CACSRSTNYGYTF.

The chain couples TRBV4-1 to TRBJ2-7; TRBD2 aligns across 10 bases. The CDR3 extends over 17 amino acids. V was pared by 4 bases and J by 5 bases, with 14 bases of the junction left unmatched. Germline V gene sequence: CDR1 MGHRA, CDR2 YSYEKL. CDR3 amino acids: CASSPQGVSGGAHEQYF. DNA of the CDR3: TGCGCCAGCAGCCCCCAGGGGGTGAGCGGGGGGGCCCACGAGCAGTACTTC.

J is TRBJ2-7 and V is TRBV5-1; possible D gene TRBD1, 6 bases. Germline-derived CDR1 and CDR2 are SGHRS and YFSETQ. The CDR3 covers 13 residues. The V end was cut by 2 bases, the J end by 6 bases, with 12 bases between. Here the CDR3 reads CASSLQGNGEQYF. The CDR3 nucleotides are TGCGCCAGCAGCTTACAGGGTAACGGCGAGCAGTACTTC.

The rearrangement joins TRBV11-2 to TRBJ2-7; D uncertain. Germline loops: CDR1 SGHAT, CDR2 FQNNGV. The germline V and J ends were trimmed by 2 bases and 5 bases, with 4 bases remaining between them. The CDR3 is 11 residues long. CDR3 nucleotides: TGTGCCAGCAGCTTATTCGACGAGCAGTACTTC. Its protein product is CASSLFDEQYF.

This clone has just one count. The chain joins TRBV29-1 to TRBJ2-1, with D tentatively TRBD1 (6 bases). Between the trimmed V and J ends, which lost 0 bases and 3 bases, there was a span of 18 bases. This CDR3 is 17 amino acids long. CDR1 is SQVTM, CDR2 ANQGSEA, per germline. As DNA, the CDR3 is TGCAGCGTTGAAGATCAAAGGGACACCATCCGCTACAATGAGCAGTTCTTC. Its translation is CSVEDQRDTIRYNEQFF.

The chain uses TRBV5-1 and TRBJ1-1; D gene uncertain. CDR1 SGHRS and CDR2 YFSETQ come from the germline V gene. Trimming took off 2 bases at V and 3 bases at J, with 14 bases between the two ends. The CDR3 has 15 residues. The CDR3 region is CASSLFRAGDTEAFF. CDR3 nucleotides: TGCGCCAGCAGCTTATTCCGGGCAGGAGACACTGAAGCTTTCTTT.

In nucleotides, the CDR3 is TGTGGTCTCGGGACAGGGTCCTACGAGCAGTACTTC. Translating it yields CGLGTGSYEQYF. The chain recombines TRBV6-1 with TRBJ2-7, with 9 bases that match TRBD1. There are 12 residues in the CDR3. Germline values: CDR1 MNHNS, CDR2 SASEGT.

V usage is TRBV5-1 and J usage is TRBJ2-7; D is possibly TRBD1 (6 bases). V was cut by 3 bases and J by 0 bases, with 16 bases left in between. Germline assignment: CDR1 SGHRS and CDR2 YFSETQ. This CDR3 spans 16 amino acids. The CDR3 reads CASSSVDSTSSYEQYF. CDR3 nucleotide sequence: TGCGCCAGCAGCTCCGTGGACAGTACGAGCTCCTACGAGCAGTACTTC.

CDR3 coding DNA: TGCAGCGTTAGCCAAGGCTACACCTTC. This translates into CSVSQGYTF. The chain carries TRBV29-1 and TRBJ1-2; D is undetermined. CDR3 length equals 9 residues. Germline CDR1 reads SQVTM; CDR2 reads ANQGSEA. V gave up 5 bases and J gave up 8 bases, with 6 bases separating them.

This clone showed up just once. The rearrangement uses TRBV30 and TRBJ1-6; D gene uncertain. V lost 3 bases to trimming and J lost 8 bases, with 11 bases between them. CDR1 GTSNPN and CDR2 SVGIG come from the germline V gene (reference sequence). The CDR3 has 13 amino acids. The CDR3 region has the DNA TGTGCCTGGAGAGGTCGGGTGGATTCACCCCTCCACTTT. Translation gives CAWRGRVDSPLHF.